This record covers a single T cell receptor beta chain. Its antigen remains unidentified. Diagnosing involved the use of clinical symptoms, serum thyroxine and TRAb, thyroid ultrasound and orbital computed tomography. V shed 4 bases and J 2 bases; nucleotides not matched to a gene: 6. The V gene's germline CDR1 is SGHTA and CDR2 FQGTGA. The CDR3 runs to 15 residues. This sample stems from a study of T cells in Graves' hyperthyroidism and ophthalmopathy. Overall study results and limits: Also found in blood were most expanded thyroid clonotypes above 0.001.

TCR beta CDR3 region amplification was performed from RNA transcripts. HTBI primers were used for first-round RT-PCR of the TCR CDR3. Using its own MiXCR run on the multiplex PCR reads, TCRdb lists one record per CDR3 protein. The repertoire holds fewer than 450,000 distinct CDR3 sequences, with 18% as singletons. This clonotype originated in a man in his late teens or twenties with Graves' ophthalmopathy. V usage is TRBV7-3 and J usage is TRBJ2-3; TRBD2 agrees at 7 bases. The sequenced material came from blood. For the CDR3, the DNA is TGTGCCAGCAGCTCGGGGGGACTTACCACAGATACGCAGTATTTT. Encoded protein: CASSSGGLTTDTQYF.